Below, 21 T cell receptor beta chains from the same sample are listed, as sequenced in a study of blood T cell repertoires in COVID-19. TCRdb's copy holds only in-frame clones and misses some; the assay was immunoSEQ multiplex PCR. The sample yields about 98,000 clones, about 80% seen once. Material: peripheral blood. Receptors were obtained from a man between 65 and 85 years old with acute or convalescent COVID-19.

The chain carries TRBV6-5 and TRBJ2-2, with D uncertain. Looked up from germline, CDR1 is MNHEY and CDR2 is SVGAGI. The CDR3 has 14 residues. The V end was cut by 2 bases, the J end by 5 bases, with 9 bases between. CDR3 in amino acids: CASSYITVTGELFF. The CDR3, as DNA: TGTGCCAGCAGTTACATAACAGTTACCGGGGAGCTGTTTTTT.

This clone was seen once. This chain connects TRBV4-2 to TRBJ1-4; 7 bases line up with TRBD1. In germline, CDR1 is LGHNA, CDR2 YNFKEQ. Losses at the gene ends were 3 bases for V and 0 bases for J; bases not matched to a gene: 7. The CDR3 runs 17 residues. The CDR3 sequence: CASSHYGQAATNEKLFF. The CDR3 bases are TGTGCCAGCAGCCATTACGGACAGGCTGCAACTAATGAAAAACTGTTTTTT.

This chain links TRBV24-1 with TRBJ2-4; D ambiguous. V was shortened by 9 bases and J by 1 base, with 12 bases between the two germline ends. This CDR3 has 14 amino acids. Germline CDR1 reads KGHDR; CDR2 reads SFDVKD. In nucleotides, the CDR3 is TGTGCCACCTTAAACACGGAGGCCAAAAACATTCAGTACTTC. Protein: CATLNTEAKNIQYF.

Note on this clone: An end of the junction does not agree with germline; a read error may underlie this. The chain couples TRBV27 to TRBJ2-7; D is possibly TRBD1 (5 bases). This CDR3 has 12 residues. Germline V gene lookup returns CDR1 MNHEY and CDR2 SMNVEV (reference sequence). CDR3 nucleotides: TGTGCCAGCAGTTCCCGGGCAGGGCTAAGTTCCTTC. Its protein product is CASSSRAGLSSF.

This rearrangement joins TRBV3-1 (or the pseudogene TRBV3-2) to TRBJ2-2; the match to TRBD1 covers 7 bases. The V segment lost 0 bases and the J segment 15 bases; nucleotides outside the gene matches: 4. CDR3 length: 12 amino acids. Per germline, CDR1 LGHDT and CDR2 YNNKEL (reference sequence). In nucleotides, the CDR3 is TGTGCCAGCAGCCAAGAGACAGGGTGGGTGTTTTTT. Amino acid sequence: CASSQETGWVFF.

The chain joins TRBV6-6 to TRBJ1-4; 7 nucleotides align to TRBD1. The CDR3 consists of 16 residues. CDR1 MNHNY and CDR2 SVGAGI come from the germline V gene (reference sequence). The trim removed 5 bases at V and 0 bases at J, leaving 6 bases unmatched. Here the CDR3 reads CASSLLGQATNEKLFF. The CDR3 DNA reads TGTGCCAGCAGTCTCCTAGGACAGGCAACTAATGAAAAACTGTTTTTT.

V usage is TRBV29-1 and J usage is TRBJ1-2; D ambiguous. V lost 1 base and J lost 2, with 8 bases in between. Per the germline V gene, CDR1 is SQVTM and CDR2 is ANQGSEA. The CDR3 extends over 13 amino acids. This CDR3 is CSVEVRQNYGYTF. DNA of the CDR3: TGCAGCGTTGAAGTCAGGCAGAACTATGGCTACACCTTC.

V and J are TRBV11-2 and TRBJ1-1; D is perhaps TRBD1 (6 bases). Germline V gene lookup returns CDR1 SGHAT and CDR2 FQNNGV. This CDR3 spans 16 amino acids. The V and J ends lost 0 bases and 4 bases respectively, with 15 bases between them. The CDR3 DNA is TGTGCCAGCAGCTTAGAACATCGCAGGGGCCTCACTGAAGCTTTCTTT. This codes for CASSLEHRRGLTEAFF.

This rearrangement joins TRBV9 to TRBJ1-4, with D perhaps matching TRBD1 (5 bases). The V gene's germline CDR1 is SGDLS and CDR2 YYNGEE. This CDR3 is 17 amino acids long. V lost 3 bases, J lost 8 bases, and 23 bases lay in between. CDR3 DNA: TGTGCCAGCAGCGACCGGGACTCCCCCCGATCGAGAGAAAAACTGTTTTTT. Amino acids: CASSDRDSPRSREKLFF.

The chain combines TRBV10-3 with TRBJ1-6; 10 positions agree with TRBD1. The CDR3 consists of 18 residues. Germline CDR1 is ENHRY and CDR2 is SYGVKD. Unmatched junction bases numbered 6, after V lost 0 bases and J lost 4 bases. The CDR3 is CAISESRGTGAYNSPLHF. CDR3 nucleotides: TGTGCCATCAGTGAGTCGAGGGGGACAGGGGCTTATAATTCACCCCTCCACTTT.

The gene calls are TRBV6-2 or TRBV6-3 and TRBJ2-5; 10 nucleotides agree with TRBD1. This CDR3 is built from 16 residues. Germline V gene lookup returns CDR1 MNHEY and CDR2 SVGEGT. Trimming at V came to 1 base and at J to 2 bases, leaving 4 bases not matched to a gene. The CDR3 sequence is CASSYFGTGEQETQYF. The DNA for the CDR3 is TGTGCCAGCAGTTACTTCGGGACAGGGGAACAAGAGACCCAGTACTTC.

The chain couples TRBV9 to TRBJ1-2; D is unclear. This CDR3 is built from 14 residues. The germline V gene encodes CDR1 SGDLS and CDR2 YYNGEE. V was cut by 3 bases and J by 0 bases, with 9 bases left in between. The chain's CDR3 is CASSGGLANYGYTF. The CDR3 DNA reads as TGTGCCAGCAGCGGAGGCTTAGCTAACTATGGCTACACCTTC.

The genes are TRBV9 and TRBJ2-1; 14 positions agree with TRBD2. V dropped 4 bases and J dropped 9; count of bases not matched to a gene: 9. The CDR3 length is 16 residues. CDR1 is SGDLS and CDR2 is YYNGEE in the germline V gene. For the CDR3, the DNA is TGTGCCAGCAGCCCTGTCGGGACTAGCGGGAGTGGTGAGCAGTTCTTC. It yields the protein CASSPVGTSGSGEQFF.

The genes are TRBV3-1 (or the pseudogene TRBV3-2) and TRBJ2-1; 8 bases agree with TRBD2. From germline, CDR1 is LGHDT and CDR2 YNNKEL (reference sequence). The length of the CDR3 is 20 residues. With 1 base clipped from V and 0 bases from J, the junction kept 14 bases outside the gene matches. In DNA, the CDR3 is TGTGCCAGCAGCCAAGCGACTAGCGCTTTGGACCTCCACTCCTACAATGAGCAGTTCTTC. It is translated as CASSQATSALDLHSYNEQFF.

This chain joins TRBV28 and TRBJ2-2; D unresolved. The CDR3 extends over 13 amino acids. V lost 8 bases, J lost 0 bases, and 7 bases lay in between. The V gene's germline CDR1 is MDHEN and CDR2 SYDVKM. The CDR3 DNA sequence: TGTGCCAGCCCATCTACGAACACCGGGGAGCTGTTTTTT. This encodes CASPSTNTGELFF.

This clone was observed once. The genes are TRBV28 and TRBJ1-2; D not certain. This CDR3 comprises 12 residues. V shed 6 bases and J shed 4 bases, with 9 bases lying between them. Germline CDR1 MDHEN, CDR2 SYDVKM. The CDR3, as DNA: TGTGCCAGCAGGTATACTAGCTATGGCTACACCTTC. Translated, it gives CASRYTSYGYTF.

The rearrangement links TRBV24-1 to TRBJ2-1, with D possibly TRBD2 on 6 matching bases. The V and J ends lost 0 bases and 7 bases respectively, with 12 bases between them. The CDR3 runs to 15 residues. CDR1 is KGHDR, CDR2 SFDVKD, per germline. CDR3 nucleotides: TGTGCCACCAGTGATTTGCCCAGCGGGTCTAATGAGCAGTTCTTC. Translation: CATSDLPSGSNEQFF.

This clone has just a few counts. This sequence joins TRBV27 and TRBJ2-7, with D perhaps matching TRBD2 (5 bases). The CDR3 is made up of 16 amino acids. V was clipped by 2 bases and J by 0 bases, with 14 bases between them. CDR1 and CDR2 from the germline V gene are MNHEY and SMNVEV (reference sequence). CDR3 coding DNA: TGTGCCAGCAGTTTAAGAGAGACTACTTTCTCCTACGAGCAGTACTTC. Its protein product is CASSLRETTFSYEQYF.

The CDR3 DNA sequence: TGTGCCATCAGGAGGACTGATAACACCGGGGAGCTGTTTTTT. Amino acids: CAIRRTDNTGELFF. The rearrangement joins TRBV10-3 to TRBJ2-2, with a possible D match to TRBD2 (5 bases). CDR1 and CDR2 (germline): ENHRY, SYGVKD. The V and J ends lost 6 bases and 2 bases respectively, with 10 bases between them. CDR3 length: 14 residues.

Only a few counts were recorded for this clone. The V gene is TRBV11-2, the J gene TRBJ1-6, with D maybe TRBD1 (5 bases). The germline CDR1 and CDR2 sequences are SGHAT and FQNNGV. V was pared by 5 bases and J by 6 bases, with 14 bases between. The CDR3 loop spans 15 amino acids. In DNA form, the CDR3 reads TGTGCCAGCAGCCCAGCGGGGGGAAGTAATTCACCCCTCCACTTT. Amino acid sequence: CASSPAGGSNSPLHF.

The CDR3 reads CASSLTGHVNSPLHF. Written as DNA, the CDR3 is TGTGCCAGCAGTTTAACGGGACACGTAAATTCACCCCTCCACTTT. This chain joins TRBV27 and TRBJ1-6; perhaps TRBD1 as D (6 bases). V was cut by 2 bases and J by 7 bases, with 12 bases left in between. Germline V lookup: CDR1 MNHEY, CDR2 SMNVEV (reference sequence). The CDR3 totals 15 residues.